The clone carrying this T cell receptor (beta chain) was detected many times. This sample is drawn from a study of blood T cell repertoires in COVID-19. About the research overall: Nucleic acid was either cDNA or gDNA, and it came from T cells, B-cell-depleted T cells, or PBMCs.

Assay used: immunoSEQ multiplex PCR; TCRdb lists only in-frame clones, some missing. The data show about 200,000 clones, around 80% seen once. This sequence was found in a man aged 40-50 years with acute or convalescent COVID-19. The specimen sequenced was peripheral blood.

As DNA, the CDR3 is TGCGCCAGCAGCCAAGTCCTTGGGGGCTGGGGCACTGAAGCTTTCTTT. It is translated as CASSQVLGGWGTEAFF. This chain links TRBV4-1 with TRBJ1-1, with D possibly being TRBD1 (6 bases). Trimming took off 1 base at V and 4 bases at J, with 16 bases between the two ends. Germline V gene lookup returns CDR1 MGHRA and CDR2 YSYEKL. CDR3 length: 16 residues.